The 13 T cell receptor beta chains in this list originate from one sample, sequenced in a study of blood T cell repertoires in COVID-19. This table comes from immunoSEQ multiplex PCR, and its TCRdb copy is limited to in-frame clones, with some not included. The table records 14,000 or so clones, 60% to 75% of them present only once. Sequencing was carried out using peripheral blood. All receptors derive from a man between 70 and 80 years old with acute or convalescent COVID-19.

J is TRBJ1-6 and V is TRBV27, with D hard to call. V was clipped by 3 bases and J by 5 bases, with 14 bases between them. The CDR3 loop spans 16 amino acids. Germline V lookup: CDR1 MNHEY, CDR2 SMNVEV (reference sequence). The CDR3 loop reads CASSFSIGAHNSPLHF. The CDR3 DNA follows: TGTGCCAGCAGTTTTAGCATAGGAGCCCATAATTCACCCCTCCACTTT.

There are a few counts of this clone. The V and J genes are TRBV7-3 and TRBJ2-3; 10 bases are a match to TRBD2. There are 17 residues in the CDR3. Germline V gives CDR1 SGHTA, CDR2 FQGTGA. J lost 1 base, V lost 3 bases, and 7 bases had no gene match. The CDR3 loop is CASSFLPTSGRTDTQYF. The CDR3 nucleotides are TGTGCCAGCAGCTTTCTTCCGACTAGCGGGCGCACAGATACGCAGTATTTT.

This chain uses TRBV3-1 (or the pseudogene TRBV3-2) with TRBJ2-3, with TRBD2 matching over 12 bases. The CDR3 extends over 16 amino acids. Germline V gene data show CDR1 as LGHDT and CDR2 as YNNKEL (reference sequence). V dropped 4 bases and J dropped 7; count of bases not matched to a gene: 9. Written as DNA, the CDR3 is TGTGCCAGCAGCCCGACCCAACTAGCGGGGGGTAATACGCAGTATTTT. This encodes CASSPTQLAGGNTQYF.

The V call is TRBV5-4, the J call TRBJ1-4, with D tentatively TRBD1 (6 bases). The CDR3 covers 15 residues. With 4 bases removed from V and 3 bases from J, the gap between germline ends came to 13 bases. Germline V gene lookup returns CDR1 SGHNT and CDR2 YYREEE (reference sequence). In nucleotides, the CDR3 is TGTGCCAGCAGCGGCCAGACAGGTTCTAATGAAAAACTGTTTTTT. As protein: CASSGQTGSNEKLFF.

This chain connects TRBV7-8 to TRBJ1-1, with D possibly matching TRBD1 (6 bases). CDR1 SGHVS and CDR2 FQNEAQ come from the germline V gene. CDR3 length equals 18 residues. V lost 2 bases and J lost 0, with 19 bases in between. The CDR3 bases are TGTGCCAGCAGCTTATACTCCGCCAGGGGTGTTTTGAACACTGAAGCTTTCTTT. It translates to CASSLYSARGVLNTEAFF.

The CDR3 region has the DNA TGTGCCAGCAGCCCCCCGGGACTAGCCGTCAATGAGCAGTTCTTC. Residues: CASSPPGLAVNEQFF. This chain connects TRBV7-2 to TRBJ2-1, with 9 bases that match TRBD2. In germline, CDR1 is SGHTA, CDR2 FQGNSA. The junction had 8 bases not matched to a gene; V was cut back by 5 bases and J by 6 bases. CDR3 length equals 15 residues.

Only one count was recorded for this clone. The chain recombines TRBV30 with TRBJ2-3, with D uncertain. Germline V gene lookup returns CDR1 GTSNPN and CDR2 SVGIG (reference sequence). The V end lost 3 bases, the J end lost 2 bases, and 6 bases lay between the germline ends. This CDR3 spans 12 amino acids. In DNA, the CDR3 is TGTGCCTGGAGGGCCTTCACAGATACGCAGTATTTT. It encodes CAWRAFTDTQYF.

The J gene is TRBJ1-4, the V gene TRBV27; the D gene is possibly TRBD1 (5 bases). In germline, CDR1 is MNHEY, CDR2 SMNVEV (reference sequence). With 6 bases removed from V and 7 bases from J, the gap between germline ends came to 18 bases. The CDR3 is 15 amino acids. CDR3 in amino acids: CASRAGTRRGEKLFF. The CDR3 nucleotides are TGTGCCAGCAGAGCCGGGACCCGGAGGGGTGAAAAACTGTTTTTT.

The chain employs TRBV28 and TRBJ1-1; 10 nucleotides line up with TRBD1. The CDR3 totals 16 residues. Per germline, CDR1 MDHEN and CDR2 SYDVKM. V lost 8 bases, J lost 7 bases, and 16 bases stayed unmatched. The CDR3 DNA reads as TGTGCCAGCTCCGTTTGGGGGACAGGGGATAAGAATGAAGCTTTCTTT. Translating gives CASSVWGTGDKNEAFF.

The chain joins TRBV20-1 to TRBJ2-3; D not certain. CDR3 length equals 11 residues. Germline V gene data show CDR1 as DFQATT and CDR2 as SNEGSKA (reference sequence). The V end lost 6 bases, the J end lost 9 bases, and 13 bases lay between the germline ends. This CDR3 reads CSAWLVATQYF. CDR3 DNA sequence: TGCAGTGCCTGGCTAGTAGCAACGCAGTATTTT.

The chain recombines TRBV7-9 with TRBJ2-7; possibly TRBD2 for D (5 bases). This CDR3 region has 13 residues. Trimming took off 5 bases at V and 5 bases at J, with 13 bases between the two ends. The germline V gene encodes CDR1 SEHNR and CDR2 FQNEAQ (reference sequence). The CDR3, as DNA: TGTGCCAGCAGCCGGCCCGGGGTCAACGAGCAGTACTTC. It specifies CASSRPGVNEQYF.

The chain links TRBV12-3 or TRBV12-4 to TRBJ1-1; D is undetermined. The CDR3 runs to 13 residues. Trimming left V 5 bases short and J 1 base short, with 8 bases between. CDR3 nucleotides: TGTGCCAGCAGTGTCACATGGAACACTGAAGCTTTCTTT. It is translated as CASSVTWNTEAFF.

This clone has only one observation. The V call is TRBV21-1, the J call TRBJ2-3; TRBD1, the table's D call, was not compared with the DNA. TRBV21-1 is a pseudogene locus. This CDR3 region has 14 residues. CDR3 DNA sequence: TGTGCCAGCAGCCAGTCCTTAGGACAGGGTTCGCAGTATTTT. Translation gives CASSQSLGQGSQYF.